These 6 T cell receptor beta chains were all obtained from the same sample, sequenced in a study of blood T cell repertoires in COVID-19. TCRdb's copy holds only in-frame clones and misses some; the assay was immunoSEQ multiplex PCR. This sample has around 170,000 clones; 80% occur once, and the top ten carry roughly 14%. Input material: PBMCs or T cells enriched from blood (not recorded which). Source of these receptors: a man in his sixties who had been exposed to COVID-19.

This sequence joins TRBV29-1 and TRBJ2-2, with 7 bases lining up with TRBD1. Germline assignment: CDR1 SQVTM and CDR2 ANQGSEA. The CDR3 consists of 14 residues. V lost 6 bases and J lost 2; bases outside the gene matches: 6. The CDR3 DNA reads as TGCAGCGTAAACAGGGGACGAAACACCGGGGAGCTGTTTTTT. Translating gives CSVNRGRNTGELFF.

The chain combines TRBV12-3 or TRBV12-4 with TRBJ2-2; D remains unclear. This CDR3 comprises 12 residues. Trimming shortened V by 7 bases and J by 5 bases, and 8 bases separated the two germline ends. This CDR3 is CASTLGTGELFF. The CDR3 DNA follows: TGTGCCAGCACCCTCGGTACCGGGGAGCTGTTTTTT.

The chain has TRBV5-4 and TRBJ1-1, with a weak D call TRBD1 (5 bases). This CDR3 spans 13 amino acids. V lost 0 bases and J lost 6, with 9 bases in between. Looked up from germline, CDR1 is SGHNT and CDR2 is YYREEE (reference sequence). The CDR3 nucleotides are TGTGCCAGCAGCTTGGCAGGGCTCCCTGAAGCTTTCTTT. This encodes CASSLAGLPEAFF.

The chain couples TRBV12-3 or TRBV12-4 to TRBJ2-1, with D tentatively TRBD2 (6 bases). Between the trimmed V and J ends, which lost 3 bases and 10 bases, there was a span of 10 bases. There are 12 residues in the CDR3. CDR3 in DNA: TGTGCCAGCAGTTTTGGGGCGGGAGAGCAGTTCTTC. It specifies CASSFGAGEQFF.

This clone was seen more than once but under ten times. This chain connects TRBV5-6 to TRBJ2-7; D might be TRBD1 (6 bases). This CDR3 has 15 residues. Trimming pared 0 bases from V and 2 bases from J, leaving 12 bases between. CDR1 is SGHDT and CDR2 is YYEEEE in the germline V gene. CDR3 loop: CASSLARGYPYEQYF. Here the CDR3 DNA reads TGTGCCAGCAGCTTGGCCAGGGGCTATCCCTACGAGCAGTACTTC.

This rearrangement joins TRBV5-6 to TRBJ1-5, with 8 bases that match TRBD1. Germline assignment: CDR1 SGHDT and CDR2 YYEEEE. The V and J ends lost 0 bases and 6 bases, in that order; junction bases with no gene match: 5. This CDR3 has 15 amino acids. The CDR3 DNA reads as TGTGCCAGCAGCTTGGCACAGGGGGGGCTTCAGCCCCAGCATTTT. It encodes CASSLAQGGLQPQHF.